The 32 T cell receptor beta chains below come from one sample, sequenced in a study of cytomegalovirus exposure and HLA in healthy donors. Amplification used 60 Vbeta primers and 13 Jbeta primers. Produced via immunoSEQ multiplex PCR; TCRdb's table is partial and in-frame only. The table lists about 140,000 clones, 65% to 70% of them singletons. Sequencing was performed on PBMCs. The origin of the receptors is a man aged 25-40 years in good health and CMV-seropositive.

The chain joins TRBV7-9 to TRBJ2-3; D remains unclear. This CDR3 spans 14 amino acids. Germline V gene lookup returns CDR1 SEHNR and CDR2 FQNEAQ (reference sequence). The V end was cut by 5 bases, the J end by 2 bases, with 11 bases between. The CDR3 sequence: CASSHQAFTDTQYF. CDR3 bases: TGTGCCAGCAGCCACCAGGCCTTCACAGATACGCAGTATTTT.

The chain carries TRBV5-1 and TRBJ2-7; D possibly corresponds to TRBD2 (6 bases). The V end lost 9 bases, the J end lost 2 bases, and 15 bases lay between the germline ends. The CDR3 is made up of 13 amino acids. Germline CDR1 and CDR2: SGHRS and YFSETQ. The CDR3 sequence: CAMPTGEPYEQYF. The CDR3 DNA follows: TGCGCCATGCCTACGGGGGAACCCTACGAGCAGTACTTC.

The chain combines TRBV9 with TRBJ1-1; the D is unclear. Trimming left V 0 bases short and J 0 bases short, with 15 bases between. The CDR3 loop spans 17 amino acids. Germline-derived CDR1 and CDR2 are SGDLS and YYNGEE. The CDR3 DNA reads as TGTGCCAGCAGCGTAGCTCCCGGAGACGGATTGAACACTGAAGCTTTCTTT. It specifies CASSVAPGDGLNTEAFF.

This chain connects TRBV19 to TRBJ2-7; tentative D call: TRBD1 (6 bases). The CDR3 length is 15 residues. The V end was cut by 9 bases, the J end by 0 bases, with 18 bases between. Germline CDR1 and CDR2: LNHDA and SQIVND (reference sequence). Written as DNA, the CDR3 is TGTGCCAGCGCGGTGGGACATACGAGCTCCTACGAGCAGTACTTC. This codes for CASAVGHTSSYEQYF.

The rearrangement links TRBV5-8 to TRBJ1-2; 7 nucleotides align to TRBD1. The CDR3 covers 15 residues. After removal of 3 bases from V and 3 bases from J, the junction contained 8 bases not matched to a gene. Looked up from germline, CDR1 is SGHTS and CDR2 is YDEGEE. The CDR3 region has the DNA TGTGCCAGCAGCTCCCGGCGAGGGGGCCACTATGGCTACACCTTC. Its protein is CASSSRRGGHYGYTF.

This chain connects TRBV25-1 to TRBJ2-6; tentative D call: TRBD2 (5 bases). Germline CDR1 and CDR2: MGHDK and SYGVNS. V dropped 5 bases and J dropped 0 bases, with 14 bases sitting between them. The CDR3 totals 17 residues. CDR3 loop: CASSSHAGVSGANVLTF. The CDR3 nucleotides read TGTGCCAGCAGTTCCCATGCCGGGGTCTCTGGGGCCAACGTCCTGACTTTC.

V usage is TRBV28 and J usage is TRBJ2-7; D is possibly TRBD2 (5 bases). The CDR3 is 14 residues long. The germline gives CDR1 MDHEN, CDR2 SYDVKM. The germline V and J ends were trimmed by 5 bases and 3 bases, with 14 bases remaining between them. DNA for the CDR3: TGTGCCAGCAGTGTAGGACTGATGATCTACGAGCAGTACTTC. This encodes CASSVGLMIYEQYF. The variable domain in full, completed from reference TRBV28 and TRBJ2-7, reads DVKVTQSSRYLVKRTGEKVFLECVQDMDHENMFWYRQDPGLGLRLIYFSYDVKMKEKGDIPEGYSVSREKKERFSLILESASTNQTSMYLCASSVGLMIYEQYFGPGTRLTVT.

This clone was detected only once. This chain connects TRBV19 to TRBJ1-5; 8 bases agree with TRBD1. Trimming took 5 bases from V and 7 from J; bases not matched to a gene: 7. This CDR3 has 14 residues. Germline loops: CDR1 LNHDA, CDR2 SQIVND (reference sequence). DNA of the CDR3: TGTGCCAGTAGTTTCGGACAGGGTGGACAGCCCCAGCATTTT. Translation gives CASSFGQGGQPQHF.

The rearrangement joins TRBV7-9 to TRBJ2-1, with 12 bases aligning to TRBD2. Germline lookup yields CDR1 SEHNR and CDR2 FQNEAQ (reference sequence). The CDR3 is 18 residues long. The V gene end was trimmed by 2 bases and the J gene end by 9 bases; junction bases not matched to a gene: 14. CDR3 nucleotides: TGTGCCAGCAGCTTAAATTGGGGCAGACTAGCGGGAGACGGTGAGCAGTTCTTC. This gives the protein CASSLNWGRLAGDGEQFF.

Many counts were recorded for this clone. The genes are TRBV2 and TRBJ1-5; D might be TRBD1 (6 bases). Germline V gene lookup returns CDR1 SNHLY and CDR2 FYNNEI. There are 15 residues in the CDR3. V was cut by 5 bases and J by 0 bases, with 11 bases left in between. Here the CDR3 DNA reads TGTGCCAGCAGTTGGACAGTTTATAGCAATCAGCCCCAGCATTTT. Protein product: CASSWTVYSNQPQHF.

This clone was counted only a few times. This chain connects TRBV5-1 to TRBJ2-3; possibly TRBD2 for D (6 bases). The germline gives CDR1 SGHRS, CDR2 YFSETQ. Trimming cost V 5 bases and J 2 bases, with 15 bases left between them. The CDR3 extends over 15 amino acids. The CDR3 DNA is TGCGCCAGCAGTTGGGGGGTGGGGTTCACAGATACGCAGTATTTT. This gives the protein CASSWGVGFTDTQYF.

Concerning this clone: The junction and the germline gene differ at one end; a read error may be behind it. Here the CDR3 reads CACSEQVDTQYF. CDR3 sequence (DNA): TGTGCCTGCAGTGAACAGGTAGATACGCAGTATTTT. The genes are TRBV6-1 and TRBJ2-3; TRBD1 might be the D (5 bases). CDR1 MNHNS and CDR2 SASEGT come from the germline V gene. The CDR3 extends over 12 amino acids.

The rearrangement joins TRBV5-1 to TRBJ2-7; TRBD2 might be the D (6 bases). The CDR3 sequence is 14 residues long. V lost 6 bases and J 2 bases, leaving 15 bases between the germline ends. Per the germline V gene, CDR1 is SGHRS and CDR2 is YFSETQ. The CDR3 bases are TGCGCCAGCACCCTAAGCGGGTACACCTACGAGCAGTACTTC. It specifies CASTLSGYTYEQYF.

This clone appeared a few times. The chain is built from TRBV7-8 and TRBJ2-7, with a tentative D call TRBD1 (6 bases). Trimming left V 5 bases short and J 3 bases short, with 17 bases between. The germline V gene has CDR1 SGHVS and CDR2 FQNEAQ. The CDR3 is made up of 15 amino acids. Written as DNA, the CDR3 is TGTGCCAGCAGCCTAGTTCGCTCAGGGGACTACGAGCAGTACTTC. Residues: CASSLVRSGDYEQYF. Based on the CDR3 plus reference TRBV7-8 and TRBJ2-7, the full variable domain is GAGVSQSPRYKVAKRGQDVALRCDPISGHVSLFWYQQALGQGPEFLTYFQNEAQLDKSGLPSDRFFAERPEGSVSTLKIQRTQQEDSAVYLCASSLVRSGDYEQYFGPGTRLTVT.

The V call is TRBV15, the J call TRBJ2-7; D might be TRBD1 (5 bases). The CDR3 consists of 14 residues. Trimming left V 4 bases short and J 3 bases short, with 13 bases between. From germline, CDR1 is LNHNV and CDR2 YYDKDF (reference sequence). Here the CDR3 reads CATSNRQSYYEQYF. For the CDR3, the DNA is TGTGCCACCAGCAATAGACAGTCCTACTACGAGCAGTACTTC.

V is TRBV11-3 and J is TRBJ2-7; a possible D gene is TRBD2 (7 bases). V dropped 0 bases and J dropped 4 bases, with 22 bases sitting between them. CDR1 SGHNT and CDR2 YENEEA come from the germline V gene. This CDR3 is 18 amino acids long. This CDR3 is CASSLDRGGGPSTYEQYF. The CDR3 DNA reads TGTGCCAGCAGCTTAGATCGGGGAGGGGGACCGTCAACTTACGAGCAGTACTTC.

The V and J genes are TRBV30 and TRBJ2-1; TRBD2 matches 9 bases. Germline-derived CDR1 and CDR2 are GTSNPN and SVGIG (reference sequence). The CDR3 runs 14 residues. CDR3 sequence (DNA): TGTGCTGGCGGGGGGGGGAGCTCCTACAATGAGCAGTTCTTC. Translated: CAGGGGSSYNEQFF.

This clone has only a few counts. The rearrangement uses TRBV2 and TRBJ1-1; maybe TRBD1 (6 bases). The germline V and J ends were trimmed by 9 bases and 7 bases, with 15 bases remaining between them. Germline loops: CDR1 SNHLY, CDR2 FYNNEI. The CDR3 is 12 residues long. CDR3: CASGGRELEAFF. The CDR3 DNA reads TGTGCCAGTGGGGGCAGGGAGCTTGAAGCTTTCTTT.

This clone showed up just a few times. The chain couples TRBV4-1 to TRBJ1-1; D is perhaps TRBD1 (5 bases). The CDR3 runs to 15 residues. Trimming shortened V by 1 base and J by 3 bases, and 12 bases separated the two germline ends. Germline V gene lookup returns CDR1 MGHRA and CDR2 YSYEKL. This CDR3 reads CASSQVTARDTEAFF. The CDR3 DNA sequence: TGCGCCAGCAGCCAAGTTACAGCCAGGGACACTGAAGCTTTCTTT.

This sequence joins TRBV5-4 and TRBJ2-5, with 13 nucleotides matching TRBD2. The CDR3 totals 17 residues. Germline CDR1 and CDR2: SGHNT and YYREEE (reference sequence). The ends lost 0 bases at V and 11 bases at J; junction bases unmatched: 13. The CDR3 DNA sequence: TGTGCCAGCAGCTTGGATTACGTGGGACTAGCGGGATTGGAGCAGTACTTC. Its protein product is CASSLDYVGLAGLEQYF.

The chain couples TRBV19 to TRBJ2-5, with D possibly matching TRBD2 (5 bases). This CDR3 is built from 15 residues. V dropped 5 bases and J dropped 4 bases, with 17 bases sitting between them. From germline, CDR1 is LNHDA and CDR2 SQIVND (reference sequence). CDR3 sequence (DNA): TGTGCCAGTAGTCAGAGGGCCCCCTTGGGAGAGACCCAGTACTTC. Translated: CASSQRAPLGETQYF.

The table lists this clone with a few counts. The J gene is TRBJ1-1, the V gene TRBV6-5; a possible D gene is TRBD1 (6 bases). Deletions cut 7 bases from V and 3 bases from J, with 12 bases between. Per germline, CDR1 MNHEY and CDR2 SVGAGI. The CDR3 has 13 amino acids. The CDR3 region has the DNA TGTGCCAGCAAGGGGGGGCTTCACACTGAAGCTTTCTTT. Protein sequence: CASKGGLHTEAFF.

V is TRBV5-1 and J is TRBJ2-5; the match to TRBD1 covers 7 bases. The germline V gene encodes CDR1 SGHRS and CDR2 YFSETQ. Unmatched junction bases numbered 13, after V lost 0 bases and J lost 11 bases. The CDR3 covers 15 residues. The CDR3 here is CASSLDRGPGREQYF. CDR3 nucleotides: TGCGCCAGCAGCTTGGACAGGGGTCCAGGACGAGAGCAGTACTTC.

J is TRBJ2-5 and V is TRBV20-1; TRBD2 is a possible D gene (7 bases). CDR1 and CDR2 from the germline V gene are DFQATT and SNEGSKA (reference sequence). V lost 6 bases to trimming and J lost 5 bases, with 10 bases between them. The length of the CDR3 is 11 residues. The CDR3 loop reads CSAKGGETQYF. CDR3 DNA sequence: TGCAGTGCCAAGGGGGGGGAGACCCAGTACTTC.

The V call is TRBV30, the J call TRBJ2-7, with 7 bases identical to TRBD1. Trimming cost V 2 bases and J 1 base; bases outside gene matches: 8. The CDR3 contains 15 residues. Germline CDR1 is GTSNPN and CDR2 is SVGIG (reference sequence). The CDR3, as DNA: TGTGCCTGGAGTAGGGGGACAGCTACTTCCTACGAGCAGTACTTC. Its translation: CAWSRGTATSYEQYF.

The CDR3 nucleotides read TGTGCCAGCAGCCAAGGACAGGGCGGGGCTGAAGCTTTCTTT. Its translation: CASSQGQGGAEAFF. This sequence joins TRBV4-2 and TRBJ1-1, with 7 bases identical to TRBD1. The CDR3 loop spans 14 amino acids. Germline V CDR1 and CDR2: LGHNA, YNFKEQ. Losses at the gene ends were 1 base for V and 6 bases for J; bases not matched to a gene: 5.

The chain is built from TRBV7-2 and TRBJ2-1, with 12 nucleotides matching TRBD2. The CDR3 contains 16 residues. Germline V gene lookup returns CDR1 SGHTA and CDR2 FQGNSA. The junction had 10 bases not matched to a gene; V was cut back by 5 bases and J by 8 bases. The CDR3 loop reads CASSQTTSGRIYEQFF. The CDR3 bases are TGTGCCAGCAGCCAGACGACTAGCGGGAGAATCTATGAGCAGTTCTTC.

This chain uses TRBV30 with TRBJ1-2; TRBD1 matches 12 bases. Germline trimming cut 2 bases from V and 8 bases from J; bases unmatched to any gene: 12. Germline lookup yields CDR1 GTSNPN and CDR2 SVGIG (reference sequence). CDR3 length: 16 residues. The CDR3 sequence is CAWSPGGTGGAKGYTF. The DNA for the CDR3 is TGTGCCTGGAGTCCCGGAGGGACAGGGGGCGCAAAGGGCTACACCTTC.

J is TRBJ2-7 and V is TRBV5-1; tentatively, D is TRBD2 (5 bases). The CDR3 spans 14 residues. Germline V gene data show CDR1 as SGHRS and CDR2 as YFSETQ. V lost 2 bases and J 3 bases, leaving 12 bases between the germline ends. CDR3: CASSLSGGNYEQYF. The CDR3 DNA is TGCGCCAGCAGCTTATCTGGAGGAAACTACGAGCAGTACTTC.

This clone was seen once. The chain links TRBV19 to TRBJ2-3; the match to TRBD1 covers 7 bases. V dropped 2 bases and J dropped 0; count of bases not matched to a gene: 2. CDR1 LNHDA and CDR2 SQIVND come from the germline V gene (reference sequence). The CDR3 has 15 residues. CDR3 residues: CASSIWTGSTDTQYF. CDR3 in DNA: TGTGCCAGTAGTATATGGACAGGTAGCACAGATACGCAGTATTTT. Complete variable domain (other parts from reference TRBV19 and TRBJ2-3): DGGITQSPKYLFRKEGQNVTLSCEQNLNHDAMYWYRQDPGQGLRLIYYSQIVNDFQKGDIAEGYSVSREKKESFPLTVTSAQKNPTAFYLCASSIWTGSTDTQYFGPGTRLTVL.

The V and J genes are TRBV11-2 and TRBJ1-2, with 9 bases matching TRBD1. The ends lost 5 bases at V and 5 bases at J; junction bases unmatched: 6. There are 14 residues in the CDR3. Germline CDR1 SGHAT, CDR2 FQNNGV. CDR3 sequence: CASSTGQGHYGYTF. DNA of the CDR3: TGTGCCAGCAGCACCGGACAGGGGCATTATGGCTACACCTTC.

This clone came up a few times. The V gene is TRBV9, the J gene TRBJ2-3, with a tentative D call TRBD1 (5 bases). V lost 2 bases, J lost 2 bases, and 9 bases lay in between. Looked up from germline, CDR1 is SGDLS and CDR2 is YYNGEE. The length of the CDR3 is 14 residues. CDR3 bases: TGTGCCAGCAGCGTGGGGCCCGACACAGATACGCAGTATTTT. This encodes CASSVGPDTDTQYF. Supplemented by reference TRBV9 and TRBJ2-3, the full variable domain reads DSGVTQTPKHLITATGQRVTLRCSPRSGDLSVYWYQQSLDQGLQFLIQYYNGEERAKGNILERFSAQQFPDLHSELNLSSLELGDSALYFCASSVGPDTDTQYFGPGTRLTVL.